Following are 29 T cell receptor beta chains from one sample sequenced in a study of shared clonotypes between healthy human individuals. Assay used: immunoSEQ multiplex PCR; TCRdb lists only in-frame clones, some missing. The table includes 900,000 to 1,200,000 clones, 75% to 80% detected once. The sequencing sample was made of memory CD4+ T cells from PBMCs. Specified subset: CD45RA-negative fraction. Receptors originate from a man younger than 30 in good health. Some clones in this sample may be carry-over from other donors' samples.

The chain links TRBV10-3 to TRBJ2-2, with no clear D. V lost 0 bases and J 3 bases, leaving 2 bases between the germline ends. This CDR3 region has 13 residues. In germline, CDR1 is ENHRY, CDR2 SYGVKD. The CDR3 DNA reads TGTGCCATCAGTGAGTCATACACCGGGGAGCTGTTTTTT. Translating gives CAISESYTGELFF.

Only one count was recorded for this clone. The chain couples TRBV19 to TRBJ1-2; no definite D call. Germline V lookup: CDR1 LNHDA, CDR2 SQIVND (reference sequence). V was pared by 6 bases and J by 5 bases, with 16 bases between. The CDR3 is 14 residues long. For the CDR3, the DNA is TGTGCCAGTAGCCCGATGACCCGGTTATATGGCTACACCTTC. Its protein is CASSPMTRLYGYTF.

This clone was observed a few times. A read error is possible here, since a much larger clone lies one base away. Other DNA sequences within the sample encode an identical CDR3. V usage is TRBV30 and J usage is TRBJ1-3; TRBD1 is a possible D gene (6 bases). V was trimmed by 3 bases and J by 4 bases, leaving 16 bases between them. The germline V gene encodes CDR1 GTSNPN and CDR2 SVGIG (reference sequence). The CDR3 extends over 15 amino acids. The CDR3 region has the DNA TGTGCCTGGAGCAAGATCAGGGGCTCCGGAAACACCATATATTTT. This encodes CAWSKIRGSGNTIYF.

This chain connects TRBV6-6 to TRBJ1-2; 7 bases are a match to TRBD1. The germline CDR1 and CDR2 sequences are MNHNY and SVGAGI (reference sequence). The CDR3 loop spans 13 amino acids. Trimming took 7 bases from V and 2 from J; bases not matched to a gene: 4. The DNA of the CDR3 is TGTGCCAGCACTCCGGGACAGAACTATGGCTACACCTTC. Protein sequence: CASTPGQNYGYTF.

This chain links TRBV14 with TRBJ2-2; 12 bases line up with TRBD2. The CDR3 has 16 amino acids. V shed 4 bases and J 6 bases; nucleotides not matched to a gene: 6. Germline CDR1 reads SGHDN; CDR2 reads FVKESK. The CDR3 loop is CASSRLAGVSAGELFF. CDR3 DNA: TGTGCCAGCAGCCGACTAGCGGGAGTTTCCGCCGGGGAGCTGTTTTTT.

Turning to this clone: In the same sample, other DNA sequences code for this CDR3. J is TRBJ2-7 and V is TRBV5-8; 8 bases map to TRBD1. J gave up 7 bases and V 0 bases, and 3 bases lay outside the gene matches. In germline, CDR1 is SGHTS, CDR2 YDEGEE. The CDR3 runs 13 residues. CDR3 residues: CASSLGQGREQYF. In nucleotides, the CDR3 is TGTGCCAGCAGCTTGGGACAGGGGAGAGAGCAGTACTTC.

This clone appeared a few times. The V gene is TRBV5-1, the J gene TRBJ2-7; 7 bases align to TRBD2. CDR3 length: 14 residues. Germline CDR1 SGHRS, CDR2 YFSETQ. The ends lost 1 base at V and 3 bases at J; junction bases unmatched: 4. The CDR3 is CASSLSSGYYEQYF. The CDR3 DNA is TGCGCCAGCAGCTTGTCTAGCGGTTACTACGAGCAGTACTTC.

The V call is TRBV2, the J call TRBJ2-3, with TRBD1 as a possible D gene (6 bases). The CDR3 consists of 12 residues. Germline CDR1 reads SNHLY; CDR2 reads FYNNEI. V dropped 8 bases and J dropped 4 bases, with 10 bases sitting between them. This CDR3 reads CASRTGSDTQYF. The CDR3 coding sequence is TGTGCCAGCCGAACAGGGTCAGATACGCAGTATTTT.

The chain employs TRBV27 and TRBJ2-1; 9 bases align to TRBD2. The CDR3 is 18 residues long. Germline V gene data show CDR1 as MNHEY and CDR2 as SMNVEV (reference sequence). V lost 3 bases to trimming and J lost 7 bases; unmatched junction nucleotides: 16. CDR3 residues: CASSLFYSGGGSWNEQFF. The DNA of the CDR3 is TGTGCCAGCAGTTTGTTTTATAGCGGGGGAGGCTCGTGGAATGAGCAGTTCTTC.

The chain's CDR3 is CASSGGLAGGLWGTGELFF. CDR3 coding DNA: TGTGCCAGCAGCGGAGGACTAGCGGGAGGGCTATGGGGCACCGGGGAGCTGTTTTTT. The chain combines TRBV5-6 with TRBJ2-2; 15 bases fit TRBD2. The CDR3 is 19 residues long. J was trimmed by 4 bases and V by 4 bases; bases with no gene match: 11. Germline V gene data show CDR1 as SGHDT and CDR2 as YYEEEE.

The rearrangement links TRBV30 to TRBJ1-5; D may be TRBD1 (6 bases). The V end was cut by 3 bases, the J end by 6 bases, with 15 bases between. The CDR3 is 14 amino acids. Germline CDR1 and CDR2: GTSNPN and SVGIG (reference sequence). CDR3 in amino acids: CAWSTRGGGQPQHF. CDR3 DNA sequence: TGTGCCTGGAGCACCCGTGGGGGCGGTCAGCCCCAGCATTTT.

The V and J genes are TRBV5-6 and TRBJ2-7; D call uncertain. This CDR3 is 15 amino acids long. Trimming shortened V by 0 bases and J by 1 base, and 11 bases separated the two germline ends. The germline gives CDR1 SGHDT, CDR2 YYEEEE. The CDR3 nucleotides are TGTGCCAGCAGCTTGGACCCAAGCAGGTCCTACGAGCAGTACTTC. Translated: CASSLDPSRSYEQYF.

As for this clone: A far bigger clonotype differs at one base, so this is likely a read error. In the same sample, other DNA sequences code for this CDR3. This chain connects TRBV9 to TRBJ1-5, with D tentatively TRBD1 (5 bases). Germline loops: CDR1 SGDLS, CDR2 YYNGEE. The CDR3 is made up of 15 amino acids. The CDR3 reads CASSVEGNSNQPQHF. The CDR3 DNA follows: TGCGCCAGCAGCGTAGAGGGGAATAGCAATCAGCCCCAGCATTTT.

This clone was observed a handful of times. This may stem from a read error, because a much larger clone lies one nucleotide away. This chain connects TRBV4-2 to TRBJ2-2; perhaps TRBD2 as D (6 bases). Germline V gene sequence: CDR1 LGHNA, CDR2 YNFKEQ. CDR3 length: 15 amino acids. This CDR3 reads CAGSQDHGSTGELFF. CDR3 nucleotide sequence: TGTGCCGGCAGCCAAGATCACGGGAGTACCGGGGAGCTGTTTTTT.

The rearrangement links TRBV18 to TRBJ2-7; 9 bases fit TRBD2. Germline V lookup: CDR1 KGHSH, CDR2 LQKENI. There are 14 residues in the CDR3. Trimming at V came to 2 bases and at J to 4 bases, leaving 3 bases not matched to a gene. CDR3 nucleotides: TGTGCCAGCTCACCAGGGACTAGCACGTACGAGCAGTACTTC. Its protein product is CASSPGTSTYEQYF.

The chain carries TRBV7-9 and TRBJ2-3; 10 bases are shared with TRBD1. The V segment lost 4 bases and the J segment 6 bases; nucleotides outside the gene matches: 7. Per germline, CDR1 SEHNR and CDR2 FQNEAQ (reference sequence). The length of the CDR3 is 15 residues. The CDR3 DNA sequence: TGTGCCAGCAGCTCTGGGACAGGGGAAGCGGATACGCAGTATTTT. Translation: CASSSGTGEADTQYF.

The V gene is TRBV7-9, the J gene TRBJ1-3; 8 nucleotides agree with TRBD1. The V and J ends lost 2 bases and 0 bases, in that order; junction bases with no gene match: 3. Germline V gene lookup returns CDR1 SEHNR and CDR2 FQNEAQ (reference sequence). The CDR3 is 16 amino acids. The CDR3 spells CASSLTGQASGNTIYF. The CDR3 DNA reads TGTGCCAGCAGCTTAACGGGACAGGCCTCTGGAAACACCATATATTTT.

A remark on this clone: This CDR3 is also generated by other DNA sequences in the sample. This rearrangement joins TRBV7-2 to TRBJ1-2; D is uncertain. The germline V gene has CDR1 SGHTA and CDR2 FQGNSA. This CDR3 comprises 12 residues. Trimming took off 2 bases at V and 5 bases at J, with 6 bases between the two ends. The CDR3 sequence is CASSLLGYGYTF. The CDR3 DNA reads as TGTGCCAGCAGCTTACTGGGTTATGGCTACACCTTC.

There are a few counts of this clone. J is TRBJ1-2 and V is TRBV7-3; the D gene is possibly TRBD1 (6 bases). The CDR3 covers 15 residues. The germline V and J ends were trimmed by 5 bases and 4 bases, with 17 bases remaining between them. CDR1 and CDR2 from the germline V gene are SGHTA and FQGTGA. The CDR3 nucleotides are TGTGCCAGCAGCCCCGGACACGGACAGATCTATGGCTACACCTTC. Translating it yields CASSPGHGQIYGYTF.

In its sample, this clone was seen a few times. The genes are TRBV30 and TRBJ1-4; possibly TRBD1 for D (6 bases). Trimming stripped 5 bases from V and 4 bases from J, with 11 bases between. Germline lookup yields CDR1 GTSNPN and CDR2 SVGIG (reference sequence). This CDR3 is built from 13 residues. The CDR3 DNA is TGTGCCTGGGCGGGACACCGTAATGAAAAACTGTTTTTT. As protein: CAWAGHRNEKLFF.

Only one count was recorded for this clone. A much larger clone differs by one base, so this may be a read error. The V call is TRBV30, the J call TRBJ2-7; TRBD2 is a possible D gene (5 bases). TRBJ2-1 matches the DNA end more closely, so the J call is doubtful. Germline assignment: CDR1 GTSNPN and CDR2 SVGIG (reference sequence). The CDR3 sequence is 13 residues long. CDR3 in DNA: TGTGCCTGGAGTGTACTCCCTGAGGGTGAGCAGTTCTTC. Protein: CAWSVLPEGEQFF.

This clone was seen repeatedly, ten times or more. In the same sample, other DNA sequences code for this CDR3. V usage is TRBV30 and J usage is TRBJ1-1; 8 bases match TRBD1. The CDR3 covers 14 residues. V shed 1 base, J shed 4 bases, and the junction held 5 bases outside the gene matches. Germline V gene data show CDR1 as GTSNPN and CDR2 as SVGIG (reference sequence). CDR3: CAWSGRTGSTEAFF. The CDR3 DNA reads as TGTGCCTGGAGTGGGAGGACAGGGAGCACTGAAGCTTTCTTT.

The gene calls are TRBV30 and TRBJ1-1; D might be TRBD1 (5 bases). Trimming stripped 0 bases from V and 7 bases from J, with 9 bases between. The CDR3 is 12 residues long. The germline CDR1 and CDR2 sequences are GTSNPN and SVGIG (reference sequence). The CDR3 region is CAWSVDSSEAFF. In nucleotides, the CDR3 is TGTGCCTGGAGTGTTGACAGCAGTGAAGCTTTCTTT.

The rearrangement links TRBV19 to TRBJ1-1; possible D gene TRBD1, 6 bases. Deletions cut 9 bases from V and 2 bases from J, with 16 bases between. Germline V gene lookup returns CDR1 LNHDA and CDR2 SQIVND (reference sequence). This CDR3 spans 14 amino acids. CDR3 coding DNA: TGTGCCAGCTTACAGGGAGGCGGCAACACTGAAGCTTTCTTT. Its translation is CASLQGGGNTEAFF.

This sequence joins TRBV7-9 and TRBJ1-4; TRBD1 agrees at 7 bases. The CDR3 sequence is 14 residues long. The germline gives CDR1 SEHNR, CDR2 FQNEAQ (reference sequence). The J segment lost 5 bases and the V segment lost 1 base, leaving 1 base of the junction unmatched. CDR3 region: CASSLVTGNEKLFF. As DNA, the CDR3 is TGTGCCAGCAGCTTAGTGACAGGGAATGAAAAACTGTTTTTT.

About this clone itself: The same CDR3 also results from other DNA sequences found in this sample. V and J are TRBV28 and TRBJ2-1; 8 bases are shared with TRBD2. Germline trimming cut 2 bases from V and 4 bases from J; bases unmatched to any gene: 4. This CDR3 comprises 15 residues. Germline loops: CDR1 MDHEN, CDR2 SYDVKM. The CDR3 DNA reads TGTGCCAGCAGTTTAAGGCTAGCGGGTTACAATGAGCAGTTCTTC. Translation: CASSLRLAGYNEQFF.

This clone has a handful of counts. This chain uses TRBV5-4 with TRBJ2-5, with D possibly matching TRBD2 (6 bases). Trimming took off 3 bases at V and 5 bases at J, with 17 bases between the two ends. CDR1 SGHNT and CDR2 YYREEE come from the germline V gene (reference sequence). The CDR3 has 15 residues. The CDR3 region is CASSSDAGRGETQYF. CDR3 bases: TGTGCCAGCAGCTCGGACGCAGGCCGGGGGGAGACCCAGTACTTC.

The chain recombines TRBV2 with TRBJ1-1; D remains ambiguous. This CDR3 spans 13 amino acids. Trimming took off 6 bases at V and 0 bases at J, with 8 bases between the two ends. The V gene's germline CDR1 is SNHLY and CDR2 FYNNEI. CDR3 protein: CASSLLLNTEAFF. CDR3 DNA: TGTGCCAGCAGCTTACTATTGAACACTGAAGCTTTCTTT. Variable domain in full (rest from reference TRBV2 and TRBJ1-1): EPEVTQTPSHQVTQMGQEVILRCVPISNHLYFYWYRQILGQKVEFLVSFYNNEISEKSEIFDDQFSVERPDGSNFTLKIRSTKLEDSAMYFCASSLLLNTEAFFGQGTRLTVV.

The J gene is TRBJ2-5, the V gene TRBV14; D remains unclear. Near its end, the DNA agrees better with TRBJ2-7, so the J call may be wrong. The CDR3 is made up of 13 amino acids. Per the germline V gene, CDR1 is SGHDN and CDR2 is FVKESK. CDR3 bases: TGTGCCAGCAGCAATCGTCCATTCTACGAGCAGTACTTC. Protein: CASSNRPFYEQYF.